A single sample gave rise to the 24 T cell receptor beta chains below, sequenced in a study of blood T cells in healthy people across ages. The second PCR ran about 6 to 12 cycles with a sample-barcoded 5' primer and J-beta primers. Each CDR3 protein gets one entry after TCRdb re-called the 5' RACE reads with MiXCR. Found here are under 2 million distinct CDR3 sequences, about 31% of them singletons; the top ten hold over 9%. Sequences were obtained from blood. The receptors derive from a woman in her 30s in good health.

A note on this clonotype: This may be a read error, as it is one base from a much larger clone. This chain joins TRBV6-5 and TRBJ2-6, with D unresolved. The germline V gene encodes CDR1 MNHEY and CDR2 SVGAGI. The CDR3 loop spans 13 amino acids. Deletions cut 1 base from V and 3 bases from J, with 1 base between. CDR3: CASSYFGANVLTF. CDR3 DNA: TGTGCCAGCAGTTACTTTGGGGCCAACGTCCTGACTTTC.

The chain uses TRBV7-2 and TRBJ2-3, with TRBD2 identical over 14 bases. This CDR3 comprises 16 residues. The ends lost 5 bases at V and 5 bases at J; junction bases unmatched: 6. The V gene's germline CDR1 is SGHTA and CDR2 FQGNSA. CDR3 DNA: TGTGCCAGCAGCCCCACCGGACTAGCGGGAGGAGATACGCAGTATTTT. Translation gives CASSPTGLAGGDTQYF.

The V and J genes are TRBV4-1 and TRBJ1-2; 9 bases are shared with TRBD1. This CDR3 has 16 amino acids. V lost 6 bases, J lost 2 bases, and 10 bases stayed unmatched. The germline V gene encodes CDR1 MGHRA and CDR2 YSYEKL. The CDR3 region is CASRKQGAPINYGYTF. CDR3 sequence (DNA): TGCGCCAGCAGAAAACAGGGGGCCCCGATCAACTATGGCTACACCTTC.

This clonotype was recorded many times. V usage is TRBV29-1 and J usage is TRBJ2-1; the D gene is possibly TRBD2 (7 bases). The V gene lost 7 bases and the J gene lost 5 bases, with 15 bases spanning the gap. This CDR3 region has 13 residues. The germline V gene has CDR1 SQVTM and CDR2 ANQGSEA. CDR3 residues: CSEWGLADNEQFF. The DNA of the CDR3 is TGCAGCGAGTGGGGGCTAGCGGACAATGAGCAGTTCTTC.

This clonotype turned up a few times. The rearrangement joins TRBV10-3 to TRBJ2-5; 12 bases agree with TRBD2. CDR3 length: 19 amino acids. J gave up 1 base and V 7 bases, and 16 bases lay outside the gene matches. CDR1 is ENHRY, CDR2 SYGVKD, per germline. The CDR3 is CAINVTSGGVKGSQETQYF. CDR3 coding DNA: TGTGCCATCAACGTGACTAGCGGGGGTGTTAAAGGGAGCCAAGAGACCCAGTACTTC.

V gene TRBV7-6 combines with J gene TRBJ2-1; D is unclear. The CDR3 has 16 residues. CDR1 SGHVS and CDR2 FNYEAQ come from the germline V gene. V lost 0 bases and J 8 bases, leaving 17 bases between the germline ends. The DNA for the CDR3 is TGTGCCAGCAGCTTAGCGATCGCAAAACCCCGAGATGAGCAGTTCTTC. Encoded protein: CASSLAIAKPRDEQFF. The whole variable domain, filled in from reference TRBV7-6 and TRBJ2-1, reads GAGVSQSPRYKVTKRGQDVALRCDPISGHVSLYWYRQALGQGPEFLTYFNYEAQQDKSGLPNDRFSAERPEGSISTLTIQRTEQRDSAMYRCASSLAIAKPRDEQFFGPGTRLTVL.

To note about this clonotype: The junction shows a germline mismatch at one end, possibly a read error. V and J are TRBV4-1 and TRBJ2-5, with 9 bases lining up with TRBD2. Germline lookup yields CDR1 MGHRA and CDR2 YSYEKL. The CDR3 runs 14 residues. The CDR3 loop reads CTSSQLAGQETQYF. For the CDR3, the DNA is TGCACCAGCAGCCAGCTAGCGGGGCAAGAGACCCAGTACTTC.

As regards this clonotype: A much larger clone lies a single base off, so this may be a read error. CDR3 DNA: TGCAGTGCTAGTAGGGGGACGGACAATGAGCAGTTCTTC. Translated: CSASRGTDNEQFF. The rearrangement links TRBV20-1 to TRBJ2-1; tentative D call: TRBD1 (6 bases). Trimming cost V 3 bases and J 5 bases, with 11 bases left between them. Per the germline V gene, CDR1 is DFQATT and CDR2 is SNEGSKA (reference sequence). This CDR3 region has 13 residues.

This clonotype was seen only a few times. The genes are TRBV7-6 and TRBJ2-5, with D possibly matching TRBD2 (6 bases). This CDR3 is 15 amino acids long. V was trimmed by 1 base and J by 9 bases, leaving 18 bases between them. Germline V gives CDR1 SGHVS, CDR2 FNYEAQ. For the CDR3, the DNA is TGTGCCAGCAGCTTAGGCCCGGTCACGGGGGTGGCCCAGTACTTC. This codes for CASSLGPVTGVAQYF. The full variable domain, rest sourced from reference TRBV7-6 and TRBJ2-5, is GAGVSQSPRYKVTKRGQDVALRCDPISGHVSLYWYRQALGQGPEFLTYFNYEAQQDKSGLPNDRFSAERPEGSISTLTIQRTEQRDSAMYRCASSLGPVTGVAQYFGPGTRLLVL.

The chain carries TRBV3-1 and TRBJ2-5, with 8 positions matching TRBD1. CDR1 is LGHDT and CDR2 is YNNKEL in the germline V gene (reference sequence). The CDR3 consists of 14 residues. The V and J ends lost 5 bases and 8 bases, in that order; junction bases with no gene match: 10. CDR3 sequence: CASSYRQGRRTQYF. For the CDR3, the DNA is TGTGCCAGCAGCTACAGACAGGGGAGGCGTACCCAGTACTTC.

This chain joins TRBV20-1 and TRBJ2-3; 13 bases fit TRBD2. With V trimmed by 6 bases and J by 6 bases, 12 bases remained unmatched. CDR3 size: 16 residues. From germline, CDR1 is DFQATT and CDR2 SNEGSKA (reference sequence). The CDR3 is CSASPKTSGRKDTQYF. The CDR3 nucleotides are TGCAGTGCCTCCCCCAAGACTAGCGGGAGGAAGGATACGCAGTATTTT.

This clonotype has more than one count but fewer than ten. The chain recombines TRBV6-5 with TRBJ2-3, with 9 bases matching TRBD2. Looked up from germline, CDR1 is MNHEY and CDR2 is SVGAGI. This CDR3 spans 16 amino acids. V was clipped by 2 bases and J by 8 bases; unmatched bases: 11. CDR3 bases: TGTGCCAGCAGTTACGAGGCGGGGGGGCCCGAGGGTACGCAGTATTTT. This translates into CASSYEAGGPEGTQYF.

This clonotype turned up a few times. The V gene is TRBV9, the J gene TRBJ2-5; unclear D gene. This CDR3 is built from 14 residues. V lost 3 bases, J lost 2 bases, and 11 bases lay in between. Per the germline V gene, CDR1 is SGDLS and CDR2 is YYNGEE. CDR3 amino acids: CASSALGYQETQYF. The CDR3 bases are TGTGCCAGCAGCGCTCTAGGATATCAAGAGACCCAGTACTTC.

This clonotype was picked up a small number of times. J is TRBJ2-3 and V is TRBV29-1, with 8 bases that match TRBD2. Losses at the gene ends were 7 bases for V and 3 bases for J; bases not matched to a gene: 9. This CDR3 region has 14 residues. Germline loops: CDR1 SQVTM, CDR2 ANQGSEA. CDR3: CSAGPGLETDTQYF. The CDR3 DNA reads TGCAGCGCCGGGCCGGGACTAGAGACAGATACGCAGTATTTT.

The V and J genes are TRBV20-1 and TRBJ2-1; D is uncertain. Deletions cut 0 bases from V and 3 bases from J, with 15 bases between. In germline, CDR1 is DFQATT, CDR2 SNEGSKA (reference sequence). CDR3 size: 16 residues. CDR3 coding DNA: TGCAGTGCTAGAGATGAGGCGGCGGAGCGCTACAATGAGCAGTTCTTC. Protein product: CSARDEAAERYNEQFF.

Comments on this clonotype: This may be a read error: a much more frequent sequence differs by one nucleotide. V and J are TRBV5-1 and TRBJ2-1; 7 nucleotides line up with TRBD2. The germline CDR1 and CDR2 sequences are SGHRS and YFSETQ. The CDR3 length is 13 residues. The DNA of the CDR3 is TGCGCCAGCACAGCGGGACTATACAATGAGCGGTTCTTC. Encoded protein: CASTAGLYNERFF. The whole variable domain, remainder taken from reference TRBV5-1 and TRBJ2-1, is KAGVTQTPRYLIKTRGQQVTLSCSPISGHRSVSWYQQTPGQGLQFLFEYFSETQRNKGNFPGRFSGRQFSNSRSEMNVSTLELGDSALYLCASTAGLYNERFFGPGTRLTVL.

The chain uses TRBV20-1 and TRBJ2-1; D perhaps matches TRBD1 (5 bases). This CDR3 has 16 amino acids. V lost 3 bases, J lost 3 bases, and 18 bases lay in between. Looked up from germline, CDR1 is DFQATT and CDR2 is SNEGSKA (reference sequence). The CDR3 region has the DNA TGCAGTGCTAGCGGGTGGGGCACCAAGAACTACAATGAGCAGTTCTTC. This gives the protein CSASGWGTKNYNEQFF.

This clonotype was seen at least ten times. This rearrangement joins TRBV10-3 to TRBJ2-1; D not resolved. This CDR3 spans 14 amino acids. Trimming removed 4 bases at V and 5 bases at J, with 12 bases between. The germline gives CDR1 ENHRY, CDR2 SYGVKD. In DNA, the CDR3 is TGTGCCATCAGTGGTCTAACGCCGGACAATGAGCAGTTCTTC. It translates to CAISGLTPDNEQFF.

The chain combines TRBV28 with TRBJ2-3; D is perhaps TRBD2 (6 bases). Trimming took 2 bases from V and 1 from J, leaving 16 bases between them. The germline CDR1 and CDR2 sequences are MDHEN and SYDVKM. CDR3 length equals 17 residues. For the CDR3, the DNA is TGTGCCAGCAGTTTAGAGTTGACGGGAGATGGCACAGATACGCAGTATTTT. Amino acid sequence: CASSLELTGDGTDTQYF.

This chain links TRBV12-3 or TRBV12-4 with TRBJ2-7, with D unclear. Trimming removed 4 bases at V and 9 bases at J, with 22 bases between. There are 15 residues in the CDR3. CDR3: CASSSFKRTALGQYF. The CDR3 nucleotides are TGTGCCAGCAGTTCGTTCAAACGGACGGCCCTGGGGCAGTACTTC.

This clonotype was seen more than once but under ten times. This chain links TRBV29-1 with TRBJ2-5; D possibly corresponds to TRBD1 (7 bases). Germline CDR1 SQVTM, CDR2 ANQGSEA. This CDR3 spans 14 amino acids. V was cut by 6 bases and J by 5 bases, with 19 bases left in between. In DNA form, the CDR3 reads TGCAGCGTGGGGATAGGGGGCGCGGGGGAGACCCAGTACTTC. Translation gives CSVGIGGAGETQYF.

The J gene is TRBJ2-3, the V gene TRBV20-1; 10 nucleotides line up with TRBD1. CDR1 is DFQATT, CDR2 SNEGSKA, per germline (reference sequence). The CDR3 covers 18 residues. For the CDR3, the DNA is TGCAGCCTCCCCGGGACAGGGGTCTCTCTTGGTGGCACAGATACGCAGTATTTT. It is translated as CSLPGTGVSLGGTDTQYF.

V and J are TRBV20-1 and TRBJ1-1; D is unclear. The V end lost 5 bases, the J end lost 8 bases, and 18 bases lay between the germline ends. In germline, CDR1 is DFQATT, CDR2 SNEGSKA (reference sequence). The CDR3 runs to 13 residues. The CDR3: CSARTTPSSEAFF. CDR3 coding DNA: TGCAGTGCTCGGACTACTCCAAGCTCCGAAGCTTTCTTT.

Concerning this clonotype itself: A junction boundary mismatches the germline segment, possibly from a read error. V usage is TRBV20-1 and J usage is TRBJ1-2, with D hard to call. The germline V gene has CDR1 DFQATT and CDR2 SNEGSKA (reference sequence). The CDR3 loop spans 13 amino acids. Here the CDR3 DNA reads TGCAATGCTAGAGATAGGGTGGGGTATGGCTACACCTTC. Encoded protein: CNARDRVGYGYTF.